These 24 T cell receptor beta chains were sequenced from one sample in a study of blood T cells in healthy people across ages. The authors ran a second PCR of about 6 to 12 cycles using a sample-barcoded 5' primer and a J-beta primer mix. TCRdb used MiXCR to reprocess the 5' RACE reads, holding one entry per CDR3 protein. The repertoire includes approximately 830,000 distinct CDR3 sequences, 60% to 80% of them detected once, and 25% to 35% sits in the top ten. Specimen: blood. These receptors were taken from a man younger than 40 in good health.

This clonotype was observed a handful of times. The CDR3 here is CASSLEGLAAYEQYF. CDR3 DNA: TGTGCCAGCAGCTTAGAAGGACTAGCGGCTTACGAGCAGTACTTC. The chain is built from TRBV7-2 and TRBJ2-4; 10 nucleotides align to TRBD2. The J call may not be correct, given that the DNA end is closer to TRBJ2-7. The CDR3 covers 15 residues. Germline V lookup: CDR1 SGHTA, CDR2 FQGNSA.

The rearrangement links TRBV3-1 to TRBJ1-2, with 7 bases lining up with TRBD1. CDR1 and CDR2 (germline): LGHDT, YNNKEL (reference sequence). The CDR3 spans 15 residues. Trimming removed 0 bases from V and 4 bases from J; junction bases left unmatched: 5. This CDR3 is CASSQDSPGGYGYTF. DNA of the CDR3: TGTGCCAGCAGCCAAGATAGCCCAGGGGGCTATGGCTACACCTTC.

This chain uses TRBV10-3 with TRBJ1-2, with D unresolved. The ends were cut back, 7 bases at V and 1 base at J, with 10 bases in the middle. The length of the CDR3 is 13 residues. CDR1 ENHRY and CDR2 SYGVKD come from the germline V gene. The DNA of the CDR3 is TGTGCCATCAAAGGGAACGATAACTATGGCTACACCTTC. Translated, it gives CAIKGNDNYGYTF.

The V and J genes are TRBV20-1 and TRBJ2-7; D is tentatively TRBD1 or TRBD2 (6 bases each). CDR1 is DFQATT and CDR2 is SNEGSKA in the germline V gene (reference sequence). The CDR3 covers 13 residues. The CDR3 region has the DNA TGCGGTGGAGTGGGGGGACACAGATACGAGCAGTACTTC. It yields the protein CGGVGGHRYEQYF.

The chain uses TRBV15 and TRBJ2-1; D might be TRBD1 or TRBD2, each matching 5 bases. The length of the CDR3 is 15 residues. Germline CDR1 reads LNHNV; CDR2 reads YYDKDF (reference sequence). V was pared by 8 bases and J by 1 base, with 15 bases between. The CDR3 loop reads CATGTGQGSYNEQFF. The CDR3, as DNA: TGTGCCACCGGCACGGGGCAAGGGTCCTACAATGAGCAGTTCTTC.

This clonotype appeared a few times. The chain has TRBV5-6 and TRBJ2-7, with 8 bases matching TRBD1. The germline V gene encodes CDR1 SGHDT and CDR2 YYEEEE. Trimming removed 4 bases from V and 1 base from J; junction bases left unmatched: 10. The CDR3 is made up of 16 amino acids. CDR3: CASSVQGGGFSYEQYF. In DNA, the CDR3 is TGTGCCAGCAGCGTACAGGGGGGCGGGTTTTCCTACGAGCAGTACTTC. Looking up the rest from reference TRBV5-6 and TRBJ2-7 gives the full variable domain: DAGVTQSPTHLIKTRGQQVTLRCSPKSGHDTVSWYQQALGQGPQFIFQYYEEEERQRGNFPDRFSGHQFPNYSSELNVNALLLGDSALYLCASSVQGGGFSYEQYFGPGTRLTVT.

With respect to this clonotype: At one end the junction does not follow the germline gene, possibly because of a read error. This rearrangement joins TRBV4-2 to TRBJ2-1, with 11 bases identical to TRBD2. The germline V gene has CDR1 LGHNA and CDR2 YNFKEQ. There are 18 residues in the CDR3. CDR3 sequence (DNA): TGTGCCGGCAGCCAAGAACTAGCGGGGGAATTCTCCTACAATGAGCAGTTCTTC. Translation gives CAGSQELAGEFSYNEQFF.

The V call is TRBV10-3, the J call TRBJ1-6; 8 positions match TRBD1. Germline trimming cut 2 bases from V and 9 bases from J; bases unmatched to any gene: 3. The CDR3 spans 14 residues. CDR1 is ENHRY and CDR2 is SYGVKD in the germline V gene. CDR3 region: CAISERTGTSPLHF. CDR3 DNA sequence: TGTGCCATCAGTGAGAGGACAGGGACTTCACCCCTCCACTTT.

Only a few counts were recorded for this clonotype. This chain uses TRBV9 with TRBJ2-6; 7 bases map to TRBD1. CDR1 SGDLS and CDR2 YYNGEE come from the germline V gene. The CDR3 is 17 amino acids. With V trimmed by 3 bases and J by 0 bases, 6 bases remained unmatched. CDR3 region: CASSADRKSSGANVLTF. The DNA for the CDR3 is TGTGCCAGCAGCGCGGACAGGAAAAGCTCTGGGGCCAACGTCCTGACTTTC.

The genes are TRBV20-1 and TRBJ1-5, with D uncertain. CDR1 and CDR2 from the germline V gene are DFQATT and SNEGSKA (reference sequence). V lost 6 bases to trimming and J lost 2 bases, with 17 bases between them. The CDR3 sequence is 15 residues long. CDR3 nucleotides: TGCAGTGCCCCAACTGGGGAAGGAGGCAATCAGCCCCAGCATTTT. Translating it yields CSAPTGEGGNQPQHF.

As regards this clonotype: A junction end diverges from the germline sequence, so it may reflect a read error. V is TRBV4-1 and J is TRBJ2-6; D could derive from TRBD1 or TRBD2 (6 bases each). This CDR3 comprises 14 residues. Germline V gene lookup returns CDR1 MGHRA and CDR2 YSYEKL. The CDR3 loop reads CASSQDWGADVLTF. CDR3 in DNA: TGCGCCAGCAGCCAAGATTGGGGGGCCGACGTCCTGACTTTC.

This clonotype was counted once. The chain is built from TRBV9 and TRBJ2-1, with a weak D call TRBD1 (5 bases). V lost 3 bases, J lost 1 base, and 8 bases lay in between. Germline V lookup: CDR1 SGDLS, CDR2 YYNGEE. This CDR3 has 14 residues. In DNA, the CDR3 is TGTGCCAGCAGCGAGACAGAATCCTACAATGAGCAGTTCTTC. Its translation: CASSETESYNEQFF.

This chain links TRBV10-3 with TRBJ1-6; TRBD1 aligns across 7 bases. Germline CDR1 is ENHRY and CDR2 is SYGVKD. The CDR3 is 16 amino acids. V lost 3 bases, J lost 2 bases, and 4 bases stayed unmatched. Here the CDR3 DNA reads TGTGCCATCAGTGACAGGGGGTCGGCCTATAATTCACCCCTCCACTTT. As protein: CAISDRGSAYNSPLHF.

This rearrangement joins TRBV20-1 to TRBJ2-7, with TRBD2 identical over 8 bases. V dropped 3 bases and J dropped 0; count of bases not matched to a gene: 4. Germline CDR1 is DFQATT and CDR2 is SNEGSKA (reference sequence). The CDR3 contains 14 residues. This chain's CDR3 is CSASGGVSSYEQYF. The CDR3 nucleotides read TGCAGTGCTAGCGGGGGGGTGAGCTCCTACGAGCAGTACTTC.

This clonotype was observed once. The CDR3 is CSVEGDEATDTQYF. CDR3 in DNA: TGCAGCGTTGAAGGAGATGAGGCAACAGATACGCAGTATTTT. The rearrangement uses TRBV29-1 and TRBJ2-3; D remains unclear. The germline CDR1 and CDR2 sequences are SQVTM and ANQGSEA. V lost 1 base and J lost 3, with 11 bases in between. The CDR3 runs 14 residues.

This chain uses TRBV11-2 with TRBJ1-2, with no clear D. Germline CDR1 reads SGHAT; CDR2 reads FQNNGV. The CDR3 has 15 residues. V was clipped by 1 base and J by 6 bases, with 15 bases between them. Written as DNA, the CDR3 is TGTGCCAGCAGCTTAGCCCCTCTCGGAGTAGATGGCTACACCTTC. It encodes CASSLAPLGVDGYTF.

At least ten counts were recorded for this clonotype. The gene calls are TRBV7-9 and TRBJ2-3; TRBD2 matches 9 bases. J lost 2 bases, V lost 4 bases, and 1 base had no gene match. CDR1 and CDR2 (germline): SEHNR, FQNEAQ (reference sequence). This CDR3 region has 14 residues. In nucleotides, the CDR3 is TGTGCCAGCAGCTCTAGCGGGGACACAGATACGCAGTATTTT. Amino acid sequence: CASSSSGDTDTQYF.

The chain carries TRBV7-9 and TRBJ2-1, with D possibly matching TRBD1 (5 bases). CDR1 is SEHNR, CDR2 FQNEAQ, per germline (reference sequence). Trimming shortened V by 4 bases and J by 12 bases, and 13 bases separated the two germline ends. CDR3 length: 12 residues. This CDR3 is CASSSGRGGQFF. DNA for the CDR3: TGTGCCAGCAGCTCCGGAAGGGGTGGGCAGTTCTTC.

The V and J genes are TRBV6-1 and TRBJ2-5; 14 nucleotides agree with TRBD2. The CDR3 is 18 amino acids. CDR1 and CDR2 from the germline V gene are MNHNS and SASEGT. J lost 4 bases, V lost 5 bases, and 12 bases had no gene match. The CDR3 DNA reads as TGTGCCAGCAGTCTGCTGACTAGCGGGGGGGCAATCGGAGAGACCCAGTACTTC. Protein product: CASSLLTSGGAIGETQYF.

This clonotype has only a few counts. The CDR3 DNA is TGCAGTGCTCGAACCGGGACTAGCGGGTACAATGAGCAGTTCTTC. Translating it yields CSARTGTSGYNEQFF. This chain uses TRBV20-1 with TRBJ2-1; 12 bases match TRBD2. This CDR3 has 15 amino acids. CDR1 DFQATT and CDR2 SNEGSKA come from the germline V gene (reference sequence). With V trimmed by 5 bases and J by 4 bases, 6 bases remained unmatched.

The chain combines TRBV5-1 with TRBJ2-1; 12 bases agree with TRBD2. The ends lost 4 bases at V and 8 bases at J; junction bases unmatched: 10. Germline V gene data show CDR1 as SGHRS and CDR2 as YFSETQ. This CDR3 contains 16 residues. The CDR3 nucleotides are TGCGCCAGCAGCCCATGGACTAGCGGGAAGTTGGATGAGCAGTTCTTC. The encoded protein is CASSPWTSGKLDEQFF.

The chain combines TRBV7-9 with TRBJ2-3; 13 nucleotides agree with TRBD2. Trimming cost V 3 bases and J 2 bases; bases outside gene matches: 5. In germline, CDR1 is SEHNR, CDR2 FQNEAQ (reference sequence). The CDR3 has 17 amino acids. The CDR3 DNA reads TGTGCCAGCAGCTTTTCGACTAGCGGGGGGACCACAGATACGCAGTATTTT. Encoded protein: CASSFSTSGGTTDTQYF.

The chain combines TRBV28 with TRBJ2-3; TRBD2 aligns across 7 bases. V trimming: 5 bases; J trimming: 4 bases; junction bases outside the gene matches: 3. Germline CDR1 and CDR2: MDHEN and SYDVKM. This CDR3 spans 13 amino acids. The CDR3: CASSNGLADTQYF. CDR3 coding DNA: TGTGCCAGCAGTAACGGACTAGCAGATACGCAGTATTTT.

This chain connects TRBV9 to TRBJ1-6; weak D call: TRBD1 (5 bases). This CDR3 spans 17 amino acids. V was trimmed by 3 bases and J by 6 bases, leaving 19 bases between them. Germline V gene data show CDR1 as SGDLS and CDR2 as YYNGEE. CDR3 sequence reads: CASSGVSGLSSNSPLHF. CDR3 in DNA: TGTGCCAGCAGCGGGGTATCGGGGCTCAGTAGTAATTCACCCCTCCACTTT. Together with reference TRBV9 and TRBJ1-6, the CDR3 gives the full variable domain: DSGVTQTPKHLITATGQRVTLRCSPRSGDLSVYWYQQSLDQGLQFLIQYYNGEERAKGNILERFSAQQFPDLHSELNLSSLELGDSALYFCASSGVSGLSSNSPLHFGNGTRLTVT.